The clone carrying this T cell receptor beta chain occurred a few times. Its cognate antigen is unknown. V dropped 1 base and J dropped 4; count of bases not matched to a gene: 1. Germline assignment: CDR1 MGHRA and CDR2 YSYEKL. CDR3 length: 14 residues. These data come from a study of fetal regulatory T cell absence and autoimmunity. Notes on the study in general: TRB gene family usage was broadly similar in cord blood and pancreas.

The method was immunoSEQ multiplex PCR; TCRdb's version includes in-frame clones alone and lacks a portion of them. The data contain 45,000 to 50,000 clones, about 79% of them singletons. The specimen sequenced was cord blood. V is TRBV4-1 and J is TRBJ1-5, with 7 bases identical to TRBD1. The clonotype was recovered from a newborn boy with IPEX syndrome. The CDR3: CASSQVQGNQPQHF. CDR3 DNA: TGCGCCAGCAGCCAAGTACAGGGGAATCAGCCCCAGCATTTT.